The rows below give T cell receptor beta chains drawn from one sample of a study of tumor-infiltrating lymphocytes in primary liver carcinoma. TCRdb re-derived calls from the multiplex PCR reads in MiXCR, one entry per CDR3 protein. The sample lists around 50,000 distinct CDR3 sequences, about three quarters occurring once. The material sequenced was liver tumor tissue from sampling region 3. The source is a man aged 40-55 years with primary liver carcinoma and hepatitis B virus infection. Both conserved end residues are part of each CDR3. D genes are given only for firm matches. For some rows the clone size is stated as once, few or many, or as a class when expanded; others skip it.

V gene	CDR3 length	D gene	J gene	clone size	CDR3 DNA	CDR3 protein
TRBV7-2	15	TRBD2	TRBJ2-7	.	TGTGCCAGCAGCTTAGAACTAGCGGCTTCCTACGAGCAGTACTTC	CASSLELAASYEQYF
TRBV11-1	14	TRBD1	TRBJ2-7	.	TGTGCCAACAGCGCGGACAGGGGATTGTACGAGCAGTACTTC	CANSADRGLYEQYF
TRBV10-2	12	.	TRBJ2-1	.	TGCGCCAGTAGCGAGAACCGCAATGAGCAGTTCTTC	CASSENRNEQFF
TRBV11-2	16	.	TRBJ2-1	.	TGTGCCAACATCTTGGATATTGGGCTAGCCATGGGTGAGCAGTTCTTC	CANILDIGLAMGEQFF
TRBV28	13	.	TRBJ2-3	.	TGTGCCGGCAGTCAGGGACTCACAGATATGCAGTATTTT	CAGSQGLTDMQYF
TRBV10-3	14	.	TRBJ2-7	.	TGTGCCATCAGTTCTATGGCACAGAGGGACGAGCAGTACTTC	CAISSMAQRDEQYF
TRBV14	13	.	TRBJ2-7	many	TGTGCCAGCAGCCAAGATCCCTCCTACGAGCAGTACTTC	CASSQDPSYEQYF
TRBV6-2/TRBV6-3	16	.	TRBJ1-1	.	TGTGCCAACAGCTACTATTCCCGGGCAGAAGAGACTGAAGCTTTCTTT	CANSYYSRAEETEAFF
TRBV6-5	16	TRBD1	TRBJ1-2	.	TGTGTCAGCAGTTACAATTGGGGGGACAGGGATAACTGCTATACCTTC	CVSSYNWGDRDNCYTF
TRBV20-1	16	.	TRBJ1-6	few	TGCAGTGCTAGAGATCCGGCAGGGGATTATAATTCACCCCTCCACTTT	CSARDPAGDYNSPLHF
TRBV6-5	13	.	TRBJ1-2	.	TGTGCCAGCAGACTAGCGGCTAACTATGGCCATACCTTC	CASRLAANYGHTF
TRBV11-2	15	.	TRBJ2-7	.	TGTGCCAGCACCCCCCTGGAAACGGCGCACTACGAGCAGTACTTC	CASTPLETAHYEQYF
TRBV11-2	13	.	TRBJ2-1	.	TGTATCAGCAGCTTAAATGATGCCTATGGGCAGTTCTTC	CISSLNDAYGQFF
TRBV6-1	12	.	TRBJ2-7	.	TGTGCCAGTAGTGTTCGGGTCTACGAGCAGTACTTC	CASSVRVYEQYF
TRBV21-1	15	.	TRBJ2-1	.	TGTGCCAGCGCCAAAGAGGCGGGAGGTAGCAATGAGCAGTTCTTC	CASAKEAGGSNEQFF